This T cell receptor (beta chain) is drawn from a study of shared clonotypes between healthy human individuals. It was CD45RO-negative cells, positively selected for CCR7, that made up naive CD8 cells, with terminally differentiated effector memory CD45RA+ cells excluded. The method was immunoSEQ multiplex PCR; TCRdb's version includes in-frame clones alone and lacks a portion of them. This sample has 700,000 to 950,000 clones, with 95% to 97% found just once. Notes on the study in general: In four donors, around 5% of naive CD4 clonotypes appeared in common.

On this clone: Its target is not known.

The sample consisted of naive CD8+ T cells sorted from blood. This receptor was taken from a man aged 25 to 40 in good health.

CDR3: CASSPGRGISYEQYF. For the CDR3, the DNA is TGTGCCAGCAGCCCGGGACGGGGAATCTCCTACGAGCAGTACTTC. This chain links TRBV7-9 with TRBJ2-7; D assignment may be TRBD1 or TRBD2 (5 bases each). Trimming removed 5 bases from V and 0 bases from J, with 14 bases in between. CDR3 length: 15 residues. Germline CDR1 is SEHNR and CDR2 is FQNEAQ (reference sequence).